This entry lists 23 T cell receptor beta chains sequenced from one sample in a study of cytomegalovirus exposure and HLA in healthy donors. It was with 60 Vbeta and 13 Jbeta primers that the PCR ran. Generated by immunoSEQ multiplex PCR, the TCRdb table keeps only in-frame clones and is missing some. The listing contains approximately 190,000 clones. Material: PBMCs. All receptors come from a boy between 10 and 17 years old in good health and CMV-seronegative.

This chain links TRBV7-9 with TRBJ1-4; 7 nucleotides line up with TRBD1. CDR1 and CDR2 from the germline V gene are SEHNR and FQNEAQ (reference sequence). After removal of 4 bases from V and 10 bases from J, the junction contained 15 bases not matched to a gene. This CDR3 region has 16 residues. The CDR3 bases are TGTGCCAGCAGCTCCGTCGAAACAGGGGCATCTTCAAAACTGTTTTTT. Translated: CASSSVETGASSKLFF.

V is TRBV30 and J is TRBJ1-2; D is unclear. Germline CDR1 and CDR2: GTSNPN and SVGIG (reference sequence). The CDR3 runs 14 residues. V lost 0 bases, J lost 3 bases, and 11 bases lay in between. The CDR3 spells CAWSVLFSDYGYTF. CDR3 sequence (DNA): TGTGCCTGGAGTGTATTGTTTTCTGACTATGGCTACACCTTC.

The J gene is TRBJ1-1, the V gene TRBV7-6, with D perhaps matching TRBD1 (5 bases). The CDR3 is 13 residues long. Germline values: CDR1 SGHVS, CDR2 FNYEAQ. V was cut by 1 base and J by 8 bases, with 11 bases left in between. CDR3 amino acids: CASSLDGNREAFF. The CDR3 coding sequence is TGTGCCAGCAGCTTAGATGGGAACAGGGAAGCTTTCTTT. Drawing the rest from reference TRBV7-6 and TRBJ1-1, the complete variable domain is GAGVSQSPRYKVTKRGQDVALRCDPISGHVSLYWYRQALGQGPEFLTYFNYEAQQDKSGLPNDRFSAERPEGSISTLTIQRTEQRDSAMYRCASSLDGNREAFFGQGTRLTVV.

The CDR3 DNA sequence: TGTGCCAGCAGCTTAGGACGGGAGAAAGGTGAAGCTTTCTTT. Translated: CASSLGREKGEAFF. The chain combines TRBV7-3 with TRBJ1-1, with D uncertain. Germline values: CDR1 SGHTA, CDR2 FQGTGA. The CDR3 is 14 amino acids. V was clipped by 2 bases and J by 7 bases, with 14 bases between them.

The rearrangement joins TRBV11-2 to TRBJ2-7, with 10 bases identical to TRBD2. The CDR3 runs to 15 residues. The germline V gene has CDR1 SGHAT and CDR2 FQNNGV. V shed 0 bases, J shed 3 bases, and the junction held 2 bases outside the gene matches. The CDR3 DNA is TGTGCCAGCAGCTTAGATCCTAGCGGGGGCTACGAGCAGTACTTC. Protein product: CASSLDPSGGYEQYF. The full variable domain, in which reference TRBV11-2 and TRBJ2-7 provide the parts outside the CDR3, is EAGVAQSPRYKIIEKRQSVAFWCNPISGHATLYWYQQILGQGPKLLIQFQNNGVVDDSQLPKDRFSAERLKGVDSTLKIQPAKLEDSAVYLCASSLDPSGGYEQYFGPGTRLTVT.

V gene TRBV9 combines with J gene TRBJ2-1, with D possibly matching TRBD1 (5 bases). Deletions cut 1 base from V and 7 bases from J, with 6 bases between. The CDR3 runs to 12 residues. Germline V gene sequence: CDR1 SGDLS, CDR2 YYNGEE. The CDR3 protein is CASSVQGNEQFF. DNA of the CDR3: TGTGCCAGCAGCGTACAGGGTAATGAGCAGTTCTTC. The whole variable domain, remainder taken from reference TRBV9 and TRBJ2-1, is DSGVTQTPKHLITATGQRVTLRCSPRSGDLSVYWYQQSLDQGLQFLIQYYNGEERAKGNILERFSAQQFPDLHSELNLSSLELGDSALYFCASSVQGNEQFFGPGTRLTVL.

V and J are TRBV6-1 and TRBJ2-7; D gene uncertain. CDR1 and CDR2 (germline): MNHNS, SASEGT. This CDR3 spans 13 amino acids. V lost 1 base and J lost 4, with 8 bases in between. The CDR3 loop reads CASSEVRIYEQYF. CDR3 coding DNA: TGTGCCAGCAGTGAAGTGAGGATATACGAGCAGTACTTC.

The CDR3 DNA reads TGCGCCAGCAGGGAAATTAGGGACAGGGATACTGAAGCTTTCTTT. This encodes CASREIRDRDTEAFF. The rearrangement uses TRBV10-1 and TRBJ1-1; 9 nucleotides align to TRBD1. The J segment lost 5 bases and the V segment lost 6 bases, leaving 10 bases of the junction unmatched. The CDR3 contains 15 residues. Germline CDR1 and CDR2: WNHNN and SYGVQD (reference sequence).

The chain recombines TRBV11-2 with TRBJ1-2; D perhaps matches TRBD1 (5 bases). V gave up 5 bases and J gave up 8 bases, with 12 bases separating them. Germline V gene lookup returns CDR1 SGHAT and CDR2 FQNNGV. The CDR3 loop spans 12 amino acids. For the CDR3, the DNA is TGTGCCAGCAGCCATCAGGGAGGCGGCTACACCTTC. Translating gives CASSHQGGGYTF.

V is TRBV5-1 and J is TRBJ1-2; 8 positions match TRBD1. The CDR3 spans 14 residues. Germline CDR1 reads SGHRS; CDR2 reads YFSETQ. J gave up 5 bases and V 0 bases, and 3 bases lay outside the gene matches. The CDR3 region is CASSLGTGQYGYTF. CDR3 nucleotides: TGCGCCAGCAGCTTGGGGACAGGGCAGTATGGCTACACCTTC.

The chain employs TRBV5-1 and TRBJ2-1, with 10 bases matching TRBD1. This CDR3 has 16 amino acids. J was trimmed by 3 bases and V by 0 bases; bases with no gene match: 3. Germline V gene data show CDR1 as SGHRS and CDR2 as YFSETQ. In DNA, the CDR3 is TGCGCCAGCAGCTTGGGTGGGACAGGGGACTACAATGAGCAGTTCTTC. Translating gives CASSLGGTGDYNEQFF.

This chain joins TRBV7-8 and TRBJ1-2, with D maybe TRBD1 (6 bases). Trimming took off 1 base at V and 3 bases at J, with 12 bases between the two ends. The CDR3 runs 15 residues. From germline, CDR1 is SGHVS and CDR2 FQNEAQ. CDR3 DNA sequence: TGTGCCAGCAGCTTAGGTGGGGGCAGCCACTATGGCTACACCTTC. Translating it yields CASSLGGGSHYGYTF.

This sequence joins TRBV6-6 and TRBJ1-3; no firm D call. This CDR3 comprises 14 residues. V lost 5 bases and J lost 6, with 14 bases in between. Germline lookup yields CDR1 MNHNY and CDR2 SVGAGI (reference sequence). This chain's CDR3 is CASSTRRVENTIYF. The CDR3 DNA follows: TGTGCCAGCAGTACCCGGAGGGTCGAAAACACCATATATTTT.

The rearrangement joins TRBV13 to TRBJ1-5; maybe TRBD1 (6 bases). The germline gives CDR1 PRHDT, CDR2 FYEKMQ (reference sequence). CDR3 length equals 16 residues. V lost 5 bases and J lost 3, with 17 bases in between. The CDR3 reads CASSHTQGLDNQPQHF. Written as DNA, the CDR3 is TGTGCCAGCAGCCACACGCAGGGGCTGGACAATCAGCCCCAGCATTTT.

This rearrangement joins TRBV7-2 to TRBJ2-5; 7 positions match TRBD2. Per germline, CDR1 SGHTA and CDR2 FQGNSA. V shed 5 bases, J shed 3 bases, and the junction held 6 bases outside the gene matches. There are 14 residues in the CDR3. The CDR3 DNA sequence: TGTGCCAGCAGCATGCATCGGGGGGAAGAGACCCAGTACTTC. Amino acid sequence: CASSMHRGEETQYF. Using reference TRBV7-2 and TRBJ2-5 for the parts outside the CDR3, the full variable domain is GAGVSQSPSNKVTEKGKDVELRCDPISGHTALYWYRQSLGQGLEFLIYFQGNSAPDKSGLPSDRFSAERTGGSVSTLTIQRTQQEDSAVYLCASSMHRGEETQYFGPGTRLLVL.

The chain combines TRBV13 with TRBJ2-3, with 10 bases that match TRBD2. Germline CDR1 reads PRHDT; CDR2 reads FYEKMQ (reference sequence). The length of the CDR3 is 17 residues. The V segment lost 1 base and the J segment 1 base; nucleotides outside the gene matches: 5. CDR3 DNA sequence: TGTGCCAGCAGCTTAGATAGCGGGGGGACTGGCACAGATACGCAGTATTTT. It codes for CASSLDSGGTGTDTQYF.

The genes are TRBV28 and TRBJ1-4; maybe TRBD1 (6 bases). Trimming removed 6 bases from V and 0 bases from J, with 14 bases in between. This CDR3 has 16 amino acids. Per the germline V gene, CDR1 is MDHEN and CDR2 is SYDVKM. The CDR3 loop reads CASRDSNRATNEKLFF. CDR3 DNA sequence: TGTGCCAGCAGGGACTCAAACAGGGCAACTAATGAAAAACTGTTTTTT.

V gene TRBV30 combines with J gene TRBJ2-1; D call uncertain. Germline V lookup: CDR1 GTSNPN, CDR2 SVGIG (reference sequence). Deletions cut 0 bases from V and 3 bases from J, with 18 bases between. The CDR3 is made up of 17 amino acids. CDR3 loop: CAWSVTPLVLNYNEQFF. The CDR3 bases are TGTGCCTGGAGTGTAACCCCACTGGTACTAAACTACAATGAGCAGTTCTTC.

This chain uses TRBV7-3 with TRBJ2-1, with 13 bases that match TRBD2. The V gene's germline CDR1 is SGHTA and CDR2 FQGTGA. The CDR3 consists of 16 residues. With V trimmed by 5 bases and J by 2 bases, 3 bases remained unmatched. As DNA, the CDR3 is TGTGCCAGCAGCCCAACTAGCGGGGGGGCCTACAATGAGCAGTTCTTC. It translates to CASSPTSGGAYNEQFF.

V usage is TRBV19 and J usage is TRBJ1-5; possible D gene TRBD1, 6 bases. Germline V gives CDR1 LNHDA, CDR2 SQIVND (reference sequence). The V gene lost 5 bases and the J gene lost 5 bases, with 13 bases spanning the gap. This CDR3 comprises 14 residues. The CDR3 region has the DNA TGTGCCAGTAGTCCACAGGGCCGGTATCAGCCCCAGCATTTT. This codes for CASSPQGRYQPQHF.

The DNA of the CDR3 is TGTGCCAGCAGCGTAGACTGGGTGCGGACCTACAATGAGCAGTTCTTC. It encodes CASSVDWVRTYNEQFF. V gene TRBV9 combines with J gene TRBJ2-1, with unresolved D. The CDR3 loop spans 16 amino acids. Looked up from germline, CDR1 is SGDLS and CDR2 is YYNGEE. V lost 0 bases and J 2 bases, leaving 12 bases between the germline ends.

The CDR3 DNA is TGTGCCAGCAGCGCGGCGGCCGGGGAGCTGTTTTTT. Encoded protein: CASSAAAGELFF. J is TRBJ2-2 and V is TRBV7-6; D gene ambiguous. There are 12 residues in the CDR3. The V gene's germline CDR1 is SGHVS and CDR2 FNYEAQ. Trimming removed 5 bases from V and 6 bases from J, with 7 bases in between.

The chain couples TRBV30 to TRBJ2-2; tentative D call: TRBD1 (5 bases). CDR3 length equals 15 residues. Germline CDR1 reads GTSNPN; CDR2 reads SVGIG (reference sequence). The V gene lost 0 bases and the J gene lost 1 base, with 9 bases spanning the gap. The CDR3 bases are TGTGCCTGGAGTGTATGGGGCAGGAACACCGGGGAGCTGTTTTTT. This translates into CAWSVWGRNTGELFF.